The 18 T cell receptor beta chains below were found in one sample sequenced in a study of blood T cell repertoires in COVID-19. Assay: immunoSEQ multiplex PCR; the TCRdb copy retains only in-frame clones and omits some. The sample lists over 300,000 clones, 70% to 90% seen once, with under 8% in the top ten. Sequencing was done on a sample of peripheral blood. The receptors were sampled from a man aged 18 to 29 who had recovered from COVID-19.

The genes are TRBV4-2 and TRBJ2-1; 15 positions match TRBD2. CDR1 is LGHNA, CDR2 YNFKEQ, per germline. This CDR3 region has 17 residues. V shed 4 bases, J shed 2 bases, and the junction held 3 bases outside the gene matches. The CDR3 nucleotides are TGTGCCAGCAGCCCCGGACTAGCGGGGGGGCCCTACAATGAGCAGTTCTTC. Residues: CASSPGLAGGPYNEQFF.

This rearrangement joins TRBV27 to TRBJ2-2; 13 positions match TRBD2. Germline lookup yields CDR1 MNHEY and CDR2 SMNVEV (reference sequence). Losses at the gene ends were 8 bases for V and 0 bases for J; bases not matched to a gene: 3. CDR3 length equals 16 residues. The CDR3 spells CASRLAGGTNTGELFF. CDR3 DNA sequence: TGTGCCAGCCGACTAGCGGGGGGCACGAACACCGGGGAGCTGTTTTTT.

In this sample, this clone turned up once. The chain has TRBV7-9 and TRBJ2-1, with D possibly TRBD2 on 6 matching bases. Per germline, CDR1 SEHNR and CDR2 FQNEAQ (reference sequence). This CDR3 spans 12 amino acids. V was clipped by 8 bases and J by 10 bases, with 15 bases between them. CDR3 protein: CASCIAGGEQFF. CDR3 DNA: TGTGCCAGCTGTATCGCTGGGGGGGAGCAGTTCTTC.

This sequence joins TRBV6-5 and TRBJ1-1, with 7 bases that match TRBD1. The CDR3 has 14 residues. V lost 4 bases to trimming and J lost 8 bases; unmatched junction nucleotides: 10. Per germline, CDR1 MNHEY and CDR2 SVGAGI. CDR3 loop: CASSSHTGDLEAFF. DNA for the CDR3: TGTGCCAGCAGTTCCCACACAGGGGACTTAGAAGCTTTCTTT.

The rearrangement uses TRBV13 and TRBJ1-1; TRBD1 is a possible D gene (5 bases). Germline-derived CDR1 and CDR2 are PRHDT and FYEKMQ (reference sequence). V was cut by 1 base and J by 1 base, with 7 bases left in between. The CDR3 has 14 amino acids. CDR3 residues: CASSLAGANTEAFF. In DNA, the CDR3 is TGTGCCAGCAGCTTAGCTGGGGCGAACACTGAAGCTTTCTTT.

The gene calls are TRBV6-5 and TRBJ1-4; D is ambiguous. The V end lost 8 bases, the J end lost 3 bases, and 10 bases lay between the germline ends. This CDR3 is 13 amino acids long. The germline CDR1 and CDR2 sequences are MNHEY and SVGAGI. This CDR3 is CASSTTPNEKLFF. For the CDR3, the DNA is TGTGCCAGCTCAACAACACCTAATGAAAAACTGTTTTTT.

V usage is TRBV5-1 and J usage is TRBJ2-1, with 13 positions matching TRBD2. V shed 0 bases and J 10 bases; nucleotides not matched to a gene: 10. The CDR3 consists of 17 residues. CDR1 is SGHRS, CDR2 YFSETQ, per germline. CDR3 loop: CASSLASGTSGVGEQFF. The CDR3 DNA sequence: TGCGCCAGCAGCTTGGCCTCTGGGACTAGCGGGGTGGGGGAGCAGTTCTTC.

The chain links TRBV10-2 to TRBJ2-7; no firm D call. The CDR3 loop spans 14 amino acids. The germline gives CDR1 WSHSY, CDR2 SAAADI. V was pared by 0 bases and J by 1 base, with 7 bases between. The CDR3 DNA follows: TGCGCCAGCAGTGAGTCGTGGAGTTCCTACGAGCAGTACTTC. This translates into CASSESWSSYEQYF.

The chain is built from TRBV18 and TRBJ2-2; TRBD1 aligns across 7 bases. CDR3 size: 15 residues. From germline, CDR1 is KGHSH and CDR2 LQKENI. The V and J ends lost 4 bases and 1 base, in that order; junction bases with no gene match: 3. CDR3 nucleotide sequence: TGTGCCAGCTCACAGGGACAGCTGAACACCGGGGAGCTGTTTTTT. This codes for CASSQGQLNTGELFF.

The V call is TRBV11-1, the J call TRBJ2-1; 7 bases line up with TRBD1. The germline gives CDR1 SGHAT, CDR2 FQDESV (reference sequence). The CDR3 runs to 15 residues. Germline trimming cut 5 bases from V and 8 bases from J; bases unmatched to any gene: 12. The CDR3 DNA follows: TGTGCCAGCAGCGTCGGGACAGTAAATTTTGATGAGCAGTTCTTC. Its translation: CASSVGTVNFDEQFF. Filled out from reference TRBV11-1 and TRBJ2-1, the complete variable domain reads EAEVAQSPRYKITEKSQAVAFWCDPISGHATLYWYRQILGQGPELLVQFQDESVVDDSQLPKDRFSAERLKGVDSTLKIQPAELGDSAMYLCASSVGTVNFDEQFFGPGTRLTVL.

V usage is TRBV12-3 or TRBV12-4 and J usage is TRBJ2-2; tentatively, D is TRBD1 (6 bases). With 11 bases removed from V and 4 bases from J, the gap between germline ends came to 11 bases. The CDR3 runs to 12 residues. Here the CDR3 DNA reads TGTGCCCAAGAGGGGGTCACCGGGGAGCTGTTTTTT. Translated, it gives CAQEGVTGELFF.

As DNA, the CDR3 is TGTGCCAGCAGCCAGAGAACTAGCGGGAGAAGTGAGACCCAGTACTTC. Translation: CASSQRTSGRSETQYF. The J gene is TRBJ2-5, the V gene TRBV14; 11 bases agree with TRBD2. After removal of 3 bases from V and 5 bases from J, the junction contained 8 bases not matched to a gene. The germline V gene has CDR1 SGHDN and CDR2 FVKESK. The CDR3 spans 16 residues.

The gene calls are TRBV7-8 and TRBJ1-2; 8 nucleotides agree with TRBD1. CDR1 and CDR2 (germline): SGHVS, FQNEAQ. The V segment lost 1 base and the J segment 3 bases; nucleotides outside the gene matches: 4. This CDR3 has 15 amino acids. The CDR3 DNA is TGTGCCAGCAGCTTAGATGAGACAGGGGACTATGGCTACACCTTC. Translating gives CASSLDETGDYGYTF.

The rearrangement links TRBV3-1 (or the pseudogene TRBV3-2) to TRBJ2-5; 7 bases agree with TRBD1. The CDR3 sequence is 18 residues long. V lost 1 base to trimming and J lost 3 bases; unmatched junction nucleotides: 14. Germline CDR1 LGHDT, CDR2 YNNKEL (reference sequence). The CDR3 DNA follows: TGTGCCAGCAGCCAAGTTAGGGAAGGGGGCGCCAGAGAAGAGACCCAGTACTTC. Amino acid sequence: CASSQVREGGAREETQYF.

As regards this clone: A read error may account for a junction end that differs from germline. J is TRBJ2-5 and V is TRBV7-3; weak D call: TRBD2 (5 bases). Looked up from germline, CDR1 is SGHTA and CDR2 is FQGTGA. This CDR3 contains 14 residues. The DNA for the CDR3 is TGTGCCAGCAGCTTATTACCCGGACTCTCCCTCGCGGACTTC. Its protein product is CASSLLPGLSLADF.

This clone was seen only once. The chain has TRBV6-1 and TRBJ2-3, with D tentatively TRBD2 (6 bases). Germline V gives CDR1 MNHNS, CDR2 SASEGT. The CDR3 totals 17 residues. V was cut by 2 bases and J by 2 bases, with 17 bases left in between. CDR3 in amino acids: CASSERWGVILTDTQYF. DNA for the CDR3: TGTGCCAGCAGTGAACGGTGGGGGGTAATACTCACAGATACGCAGTATTTT.

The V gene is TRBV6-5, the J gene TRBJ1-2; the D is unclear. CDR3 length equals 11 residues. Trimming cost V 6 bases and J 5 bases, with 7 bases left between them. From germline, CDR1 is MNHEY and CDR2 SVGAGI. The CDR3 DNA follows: TGTGCCAGCAGCCCCGGGTATGGCTACACCTTC. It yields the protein CASSPGYGYTF.

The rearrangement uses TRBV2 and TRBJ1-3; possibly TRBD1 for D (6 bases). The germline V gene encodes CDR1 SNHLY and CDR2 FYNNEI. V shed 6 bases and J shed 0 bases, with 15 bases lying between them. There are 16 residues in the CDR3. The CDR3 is CASSDRDTSSGNTIYF. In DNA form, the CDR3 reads TGTGCCAGCAGCGACCGGGACACCTCCTCTGGAAACACCATATATTTT. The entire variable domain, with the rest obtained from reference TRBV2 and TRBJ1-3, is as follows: EPEVTQTPSHQVTQMGQEVILRCVPISNHLYFYWYRQILGQKVEFLVSFYNNEISEKSEIFDDQFSVERPDGSNFTLKIRSTKLEDSAMYFCASSDRDTSSGNTIYFGEGSWLTVV.